The rows below give T cell receptor beta chains drawn from one sample of a study of T-cell memory formation after mild COVID-19. TCRdb reanalysed the 5' RACE reads using MiXCR and keeps one entry per CDR3 protein. The sample lists about 180,000 distinct CDR3 sequences, 16% seen once, with 2% to 2.5% in the top ten. Sequencing used PBMCs or a T cell subset sorted from them (not recorded which). The origin of the receptors is an adult woman who had mild COVID-19 (a few samples of this study predate the infection). Cell type and time point are not known. Both conserved end residues are part of each CDR3.

TRBV30	TRBJ2-7	CAWSVQLLRSVHEQYF
TRBV5-1	TRBJ2-1	CASRLRDSPYNEQFF
TRBV7-2	TRBJ2-1	CASSLGGRARGREGPYNEQFF
TRBV24-1	TRBJ1-2	CATSDSPSTGFNYGYTF
TRBV5-1	TRBJ1-1	CASSTLPGRNTEAFF
TRBV6-5	TRBJ1-2	CASSKQGGYGYTF
TRBV6-5	TRBJ2-1	CASSRGQRVGVSYNEQFF
TRBV29-1	TRBJ1-2	CSASPGQGNGYTF
TRBV7-8	TRBJ1-2	CASSLAQGRYGYTF
TRBV19	TRBJ2-1	CATSRPREQAFF
TRBV20-1	TRBJ2-1	CSAREAFNEQFF
TRBV6-1	TRBJ2-3	CASSDLKATSTDTQYF
TRBV4-3	TRBJ2-7	CASSQIAGVSSEQYF
TRBV9	TRBJ2-5	CASSVRGFEETQYF
TRBV24-1	TRBJ2-7	CATSGTSGSYEQYF
TRBV20-1	TRBJ1-2	CSAPDRGHDYGYTF
TRBV7-8	TRBJ1-5	CASSLEGGAGAGPQHF